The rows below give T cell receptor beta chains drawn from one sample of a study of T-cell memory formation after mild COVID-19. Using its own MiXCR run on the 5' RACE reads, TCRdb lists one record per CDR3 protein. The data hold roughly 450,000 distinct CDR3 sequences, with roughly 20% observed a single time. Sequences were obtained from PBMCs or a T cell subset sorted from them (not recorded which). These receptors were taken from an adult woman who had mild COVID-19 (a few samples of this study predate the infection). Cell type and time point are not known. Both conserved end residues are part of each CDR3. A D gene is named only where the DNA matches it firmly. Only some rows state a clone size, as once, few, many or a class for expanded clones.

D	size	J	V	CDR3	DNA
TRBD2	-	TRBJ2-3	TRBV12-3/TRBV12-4	CASSSLAGFADTQYF	TGTGCCAGCAGTTCTCTAGCGGGATTCGCGGATACGCAGTATTTT
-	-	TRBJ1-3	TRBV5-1	CASSFTEGLNGNTIYF	TGCGCCAGCAGCTTTACAGAGGGTCTAAATGGAAACACCATATATTTT
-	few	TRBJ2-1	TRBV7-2	CASSPLGGPSSYNEQFF	TGTGCCAGCAGCCCCCTCGGCGGGCCGAGCTCCTACAATGAGCAGTTCTTC
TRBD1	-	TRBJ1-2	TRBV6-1	CASSAADRNNYGYTF	TGTGCCAGCAGTGCTGCGGACAGGAATAACTATGGCTACACCTTC
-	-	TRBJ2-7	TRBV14	CASSQVWASYEQYF	TGTGCCAGCAGCCAAGTGTGGGCTAGCTACGAGCAGTACTTC
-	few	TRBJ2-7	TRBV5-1	CASSPGFYEQYF	TGCGCCAGCAGCCCGGGTTTCTACGAGCAGTACTTC
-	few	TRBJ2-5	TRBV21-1	CASSKTGSGQETQYF	TGTGCCAGCAGCAAAACAGGGTCAGGTCAAGAGACCCAGTACTTC
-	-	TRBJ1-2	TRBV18	CASSPRGTLNYGYTF	TGTGCCAGCTCACCACGGGGTACCCTTAACTATGGCTACACCTTC
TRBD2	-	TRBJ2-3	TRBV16	CASSPGTSGIGPRGTDTQYF	TGTGCCAGCAGCCCTGGGACTAGCGGGATCGGCCCCCGGGGCACAGATACGCAGTATTTT
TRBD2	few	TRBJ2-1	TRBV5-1	CASSPQWEGSDEQFF	TGCGCCAGCAGCCCCCAATGGGAGGGTTCGGATGAGCAGTTCTTC
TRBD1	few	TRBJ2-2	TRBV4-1	CASSQELDHNAGGRNTGELFF	TGCGCCAGCAGCCAAGAATTGGACCACAACGCAGGGGGACGGAACACCGGGGAGCTGTTTTTT
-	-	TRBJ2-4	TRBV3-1	CATSRGPWAIQYF	TGTGCCACCTCCCGGGGGCCGTGGGCCATTCAGTACTTC
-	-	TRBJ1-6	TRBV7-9	CASSPWGNSPLHF	TGTGCCAGCAGCCCTTGGGGGAATTCACCCCTCCACTTT
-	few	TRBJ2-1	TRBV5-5	CASSLALVDTYNEQFF	TGTGCCAGCAGCTTGGCCTTGGTAGACACCTACAATGAGCAGTTCTTC
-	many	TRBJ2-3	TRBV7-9	CASSWAPGVTDTQYF	TGTGCCAGCAGCTGGGCCCCTGGAGTCACAGATACGCAGTATTTT
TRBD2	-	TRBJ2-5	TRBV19	CASRAGKGETQYF	TGTGCCAGCAGAGCGGGGAAGGGGGAGACCCAGTACTTC
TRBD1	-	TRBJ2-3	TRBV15	CATSNWDRPPGDTQYF	TGTGCCACCAGCAACTGGGACAGGCCACCGGGGGATACGCAGTATTTT
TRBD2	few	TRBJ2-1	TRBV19	CASRRLAGYNEQFF	TGTGCCAGTAGGAGACTAGCGGGGTATAATGAGCAGTTCTTC
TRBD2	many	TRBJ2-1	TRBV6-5	CASTTLAERNEQFF	TGTGCCAGCACCACCCTAGCGGAGCGCAATGAGCAGTTCTTC
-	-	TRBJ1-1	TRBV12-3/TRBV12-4	CASSLGTGGKAFF	TGTGCCAGCAGTTTGGGGACCGGCGGGAAAGCTTTCTTT
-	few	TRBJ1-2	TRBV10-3	CAISEDSFNYGYTF	TGTGCCATCAGTGAAGACAGCTTTAACTATGGCTACACCTTC
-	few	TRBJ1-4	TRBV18	CASSPQPSAGRRNEKLFF	TGTGCCAGCTCACCACAACCCTCGGCAGGCCGCCGAAATGAAAAACTGTTTTTT
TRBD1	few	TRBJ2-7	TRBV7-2	CASSTGVGEQYF	TGTGCCAGCAGCACAGGGGTAGGGGAGCAGTACTTC
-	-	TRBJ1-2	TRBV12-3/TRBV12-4	CASSQTGTGGYTF	TGTGCCAGCAGCCAAACAGGGACGGGCGGCTACACCTTC
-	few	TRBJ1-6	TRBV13	CASSQRGGVSPLHF	TGTGCCAGCAGCCAGCGGGGGGGAGTGTCACCCCTCCACTTT
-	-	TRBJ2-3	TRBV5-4	CASSLDRGPTDTQYF	TGTGCCAGCAGCTTGGATAGGGGACCCACAGATACGCAGTATTTT
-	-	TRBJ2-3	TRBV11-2	CASTPLDPSTDTQYF	TGTGCCAGTACGCCACTGGACCCCAGCACAGATACGCAGTATTTT
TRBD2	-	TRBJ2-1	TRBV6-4	CASSDAAGGYNEQFF	TGTGCCAGCAGTGACGCAGCGGGAGGGTACAATGAGCAGTTCTTC
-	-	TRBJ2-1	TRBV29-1	CSVGEDLGQFF	TGCAGCGTTGGTGAGGACTTAGGGCAGTTCTTC
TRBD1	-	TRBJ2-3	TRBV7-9	CASSLAGDRTSDTQYF	TGTGCCAGCAGCTTAGCGGGGGACAGAACTTCAGATACGCAGTATTTT
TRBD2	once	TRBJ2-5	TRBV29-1	CSVSGGGTQYF	TGCAGCGTTTCGGGAGGAGGGACCCAGTACTTC
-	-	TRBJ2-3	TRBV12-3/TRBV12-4	CASRGWGPDTQYF	TGTGCCAGCAGGGGCTGGGGGCCAGATACGCAGTATTTT
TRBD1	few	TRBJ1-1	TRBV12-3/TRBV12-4	CASRLTGGSLAEAFF	TGTGCCAGCAGATTGACAGGGGGAAGTTTGGCTGAAGCTTTCTTT
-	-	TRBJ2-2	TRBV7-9	CASSLSGGELFF	TGTGCCAGCAGCTTATCGGGCGGGGAGCTGTTTTTT
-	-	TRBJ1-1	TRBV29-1	CSVGYPVTEAFF	TGCAGCGTTGGATATCCGGTCACTGAAGCTTTCTTT
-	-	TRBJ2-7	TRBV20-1	CSASWETYEQYF	TGCAGTGCTAGTTGGGAAACCTACGAGCAGTACTTC
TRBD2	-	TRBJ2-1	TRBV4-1	CASSPLAGGQFF	TGCGCCAGCAGCCCCCTAGCGGGGGGGCAGTTCTTC
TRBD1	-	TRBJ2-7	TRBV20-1	CSARLTGTGTYEQYF	TGCAGTGCTAGGTTAACCGGGACAGGGACCTACGAGCAGTACTTC
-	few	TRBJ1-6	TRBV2	CASFLQGRNSPLHF	TGTGCCAGCTTCCTCCAGGGACGAAATTCACCCCTCCACTTT
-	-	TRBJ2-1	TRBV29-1	CSVERQDNEQFF	TGCAGCGTTGAACGACAGGACAATGAGCAGTTCTTC